The entry that follows covers one TCR beta chain sequence. This sample stems from a study of control samples from healthy donors and cancer patients. The CDR3 has 15 amino acids. CDR1 is MNHEY, CDR2 SVGAGI, per germline. V lost 2 bases, J lost 0 bases, and 11 bases lay in between. Generated by immunoSEQ multiplex PCR, the TCRdb table keeps only in-frame clones and is missing some. The repertoire includes about 130,000 clones, about nine tenths of them detected once, and about 2.3% sits in the top ten. The clonotype originates from a man aged 35 to 55 in good health. Material for sequencing was blood. The V gene is TRBV6-5, the J gene TRBJ2-7, with a possible D match to TRBD2 (6 bases). CDR3 nucleotides: TGTGCCAGCAGTTACGTGGAGGGGAGCTCCTACGAGCAGTACTTC. This sequence encodes CASSYVEGSSYEQYF.